This is a list of T cell receptor beta chains from one sample in a study of PD-1 blockade in classical Hodgkin lymphoma. Clones were sequenced by immunoSEQ multiplex PCR, and TCRdb holds only the in-frame ones, with some missing. The data contain some 27,000 clones, about four fifths of them singletons. Sequenced here: peripheral blood mononuclear cells (PBMCs), sampled before the fourth cycle of nivolumab. The source of these receptors is a human donor with classical Hodgkin lymphoma. Each CDR3 is given with its conserved first and last residue. D genes are given only for firm matches. The size entry is marked missing in some rows and otherwise reads once, few, many or a size class.

TRBV11-2	NA	TRBJ1-2	NA	TGTGCCAGCAGCTTAGATTATGCGGATGGTAGCTATGGCTACACCTTC	CASSLDYADGSYGYTF
TRBV6-4	TRBD1	TRBJ1-5	NA	TGTGCCAGCAGTCTGATAGTCCCGGGACAGTACCGCAATCAGCCCCAGCATTTT	CASSLIVPGQYRNQPQHF
TRBV15	NA	TRBJ2-7	NA	TGTGCCACCAGCAGAGATCTGGGGGCTTACGAGCAGTACTTC	CATSRDLGAYEQYF
TRBV27	TRBD2	TRBJ2-1	NA	TGTGCCAGCAGTCCCGGACTAGCGGGAGGGGAAGGGTCCTACAATGAGCAGTTCTTC	CASSPGLAGGEGSYNEQFF
TRBV2	NA	TRBJ2-1	NA	TGTGCCAGCAGTCGAACGTATTATGAGCAGTTCTTC	CASSRTYYEQFF
TRBV7-9	NA	TRBJ2-2	once	TGTGCCAGCATCCCCGACAGGTCGAACACCGGGGAGCTGTTTTTT	CASIPDRSNTGELFF
TRBV6-1	NA	TRBJ1-1	NA	TGTGCCAGCAGTGCACTACCGAACGGAGGGACTGAAGCTTTCTTT	CASSALPNGGTEAFF
TRBV10-3	TRBD2	TRBJ2-2	NA	TGTGCCATCAGCGGGACTAGCGGGAGGGCGGAGAACACCGGGGAGCTGTTTTTT	CAISGTSGRAENTGELFF
TRBV19	TRBD2	TRBJ2-1	NA	TGTGCCAGTAGTAGAGCGGGAGCAGGAAATGAGCAGTTCTTC	CASSRAGAGNEQFF
TRBV15	TRBD1	TRBJ1-5	medium-sized	TGTGCCACCAGCGGGACAGGATCCCGACAGCCCCAGCATTTT	CATSGTGSRQPQHF
TRBV18	TRBD1	TRBJ1-1	NA	TGTGCCAGCTCACGACGACAGGGGAACCCCCCTTTATTGAACACTGAAGCTTTCTTT	CASSRRQGNPPLLNTEAFF
TRBV6-1	NA	TRBJ2-3	NA	TGTGCCAGCAGTGACCTCACAGATACGCAGTATTTT	CASSDLTDTQYF
TRBV19	NA	TRBJ2-5	NA	TGTGCCAGCTCCCCCCCAGGGAAAGAGACCCAGTACTTC	CASSPPGKETQYF
TRBV6-6	NA	TRBJ1-1	NA	TGTGCCAGCAGGACGGGGGAAGGGACTGAAGCTTTCTTT	CASRTGEGTEAFF
TRBV5-1	TRBD1	TRBJ1-1	NA	TGCGCCAGCAGCGCGGGGACAGGGCTCACTGAAGCTTTCTTT	CASSAGTGLTEAFF
TRBV28	NA	TRBJ1-2	NA	TGTGCCAGCAGTACACCTTCTAACTATGGCTACACCTTC	CASSTPSNYGYTF
TRBV18	NA	TRBJ1-1	NA	TGTGCCAGCTCACCGGGGAACACTGAAGCTTTCTTT	CASSPGNTEAFF
TRBV6-6	NA	TRBJ1-1	NA	TGTGCCAGCAGCCTCTTATCTACCCAGGAAGCTTTCTTT	CASSLLSTQEAFF
TRBV19	TRBD1	TRBJ2-7	NA	TGTGCCAGTAGTCTACGACAGGGGGCTTACGAGCAGTACTTC	CASSLRQGAYEQYF
TRBV7-9	NA	TRBJ1-1	once	TGTGCCAGCAACACTAGGCAGAACACTGAAGCTTTCTTT	CASNTRQNTEAFF
TRBV28	NA	TRBJ1-2	once	TGTGCCAGCAGTTCTCCGTCCGACAGGCACTATGGCTACACCTTC	CASSSPSDRHYGYTF
TRBV5-8	NA	TRBJ2-1	NA	TGTGCCAGCAGCTCAACCGGGACACTCCTCAATGAGCAGTTCTTC	CASSSTGTLLNEQFF
TRBV23-1	NA	TRBJ2-1	NA	TGCGCCAGCAGTCAATCGGGCCTTCCCTACAATGAGCAGTTCTTC	CASSQSGLPYNEQFF
TRBV13	TRBD2	TRBJ2-1	NA	TGTGCCAGCAGCTCCCCAGGACTAGCGGGAGATTGGAATGAGCAGTTCTTC	CASSSPGLAGDWNEQFF
TRBV7-9	TRBD2	TRBJ2-4	NA	TGTGCCAGCAGCTTAGAAGCGGGAGGGCCCTCGAGCTTC	CASSLEAGGPSSF
TRBV28	NA	TRBJ2-7	NA	TGTGCCAGCAGTTTATTGGGGACTGAATACGAGCAGTACTTC	CASSLLGTEYEQYF
TRBV27	NA	TRBJ1-6	once	TGTGCCAGCAGTTTACGGGGAACACCCCTCCACTTT	CASSLRGTPLHF
TRBV5-1	TRBD2	TRBJ2-4	NA	TGCGCCAGCAGCTTGGACGGGACTAGCGACAACATTCAGTACTTC	CASSLDGTSDNIQYF
TRBV10-3	NA	TRBJ1-1	NA	TGTGCCATCAGTGAGGCCACAGAGAACACTGAAGCTTTCTTT	CAISEATENTEAFF
TRBV6-1	TRBD2	TRBJ2-1	few	TGTGCCAGTCTAGCGGCAGATGGCTATGAGCAGTTCTTC	CASLAADGYEQFF
TRBV25-1	NA	TRBJ2-5	NA	TGTGCCAGCAGAACAGAGGGAGAGACCCAGTACTTC	CASRTEGETQYF
TRBV19	TRBD1	TRBJ1-2	NA	TGTGCCAGTAGTTTGGACAGGGCTAACTATGGCTACACCTTC	CASSLDRANYGYTF
TRBV7-9	NA	TRBJ2-1	NA	TGTGCCAGCAGCTTAATGACAGGCTACCAGTTCTTC	CASSLMTGYQFF
TRBV21-1	NA	TRBJ2-7	few	TGTGCCAGCAGCTCCAGAGGCCCACAGGGCCCATCACCCTTACATTACGAGCAGTACTTC	CASSSRGPQGPSPLHYEQYF
TRBV5-4	NA	TRBJ2-5	NA	TGTGCCAGCAGCTCCAACAGGGAGCAAGAGACCCAGTACTTC	CASSSNREQETQYF
TRBV19	NA	TRBJ1-1	NA	TGTGCCAGTAAAACGCGGGGGGTCACTGAAGCTTTCTTT	CASKTRGVTEAFF
TRBV6-5	NA	TRBJ2-5	NA	TGTGCCAGCAGTGAAATCTTAGTAAGTGAGACCCAGTACTTC	CASSEILVSETQYF
TRBV21-1	NA	TRBJ2-2	few	TGTGCCAGCAACAATACCGGGGAGCTGTTTTTT	CASNNTGELFF
TRBV19	TRBD2	TRBJ2-7	NA	TGTGCCAGTAGTACCTCGGCTAGCGGGAGCTACGAGCAGTACTTC	CASSTSASGSYEQYF
TRBV6-5	TRBD1	TRBJ1-1	NA	TGTGCCAGCAGTTACTACGACAGGGGAAGGTCCACTGAAGCTTTCTTT	CASSYYDRGRSTEAFF
TRBV28	NA	TRBJ1-2	NA	TGTGCCACCATCTCGGGAGGGGGCTATGGCTACACCTTC	CATISGGGYGYTF
TRBV5-1	TRBD2	TRBJ2-7	few	TGCGCCAGCAGCTTGGGGACTAGCGGGGACGAGCAGTACTTC	CASSLGTSGDEQYF
TRBV4-1	NA	TRBJ2-7	NA	TGCGCCAGCAGTCGCCCCCCGGACTCCGGCTCCTACGAGCAGTACTTC	CASSRPPDSGSYEQYF
TRBV9	TRBD2	TRBJ2-1	NA	TGTGCCAGCAGCGTAGCGGCGGGAGGGGCCCATTTCGAGCAGTTCTTC	CASSVAAGGAHFEQFF
TRBV28	NA	TRBJ1-1	NA	TGTGCCAGCAGTTTTACGGGTTGGAACACTGAAGCTTTCTTT	CASSFTGWNTEAFF
TRBV28	TRBD1	TRBJ1-1	NA	TGTGCCAGCAGGACAGGGGGTAACACTGAAGCTTTCTTT	CASRTGGNTEAFF
TRBV5-1	TRBD1	TRBJ2-7	once	TGCGCCAGCAGCTTGGCGGGACAGGGCTCCTACGAGCAGTACTTC	CASSLAGQGSYEQYF
TRBV7-6	TRBD2	TRBJ2-2	medium-sized	TGTGCCAGCAGCTTAGGCGCGGGAGGGCCCGGCACCGGGGAGCTGTTTTTT	CASSLGAGGPGTGELFF
TRBV6-5	NA	TRBJ2-5	NA	TGTGCCAGCAGTTACTCGATTTTAGCGGAGACCCAGTACTTC	CASSYSILAETQYF
TRBV5-1	TRBD2	TRBJ2-3	NA	TGCGCCAGCAGCTTGGCCATACTAGCGGGAGACATCGGTGCGAAGACAGATACGCAGTATTTT	CASSLAILAGDIGAKTDTQYF
TRBV18	NA	TRBJ2-1	NA	TGTGCCAGCTCACCACCTATGACCAATGAGCAGTTCTTC	CASSPPMTNEQFF
TRBV18	TRBD2	TRBJ2-7	once	TGTGCCAGCTCATTAACGGGAGGGCCCTACGAGCAGTACTTC	CASSLTGGPYEQYF
TRBV4-1	TRBD1	TRBJ2-1	NA	TGCGCCAGCAGCCAAGATCCCGGACAGGGTGTGAATGAGCAGTTCTTC	CASSQDPGQGVNEQFF
TRBV18	TRBD1	TRBJ1-2	NA	TGTGCCAGCTCACAATACGACAGGGGAAGTGGCTACACCTTC	CASSQYDRGSGYTF
TRBV28	NA	TRBJ2-3	NA	TGTGCCAGCAGTCGTAGACCGGGGCACAGCACAGATACGCAGTATTTT	CASSRRPGHSTDTQYF
TRBV28	TRBD1	TRBJ1-5	NA	TGTGCCAGCAGTTCCCTGATTGCGCAGGGGGCTGTTCAGCCCCAGCATTTT	CASSSLIAQGAVQPQHF